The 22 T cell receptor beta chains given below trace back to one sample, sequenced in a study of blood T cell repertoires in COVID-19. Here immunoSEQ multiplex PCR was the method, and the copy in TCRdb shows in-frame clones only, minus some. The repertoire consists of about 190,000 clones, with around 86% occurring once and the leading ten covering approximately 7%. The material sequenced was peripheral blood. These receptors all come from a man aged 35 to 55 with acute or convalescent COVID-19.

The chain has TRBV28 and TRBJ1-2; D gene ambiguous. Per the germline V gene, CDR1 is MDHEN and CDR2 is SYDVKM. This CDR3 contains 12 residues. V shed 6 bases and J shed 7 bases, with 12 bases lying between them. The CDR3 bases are TGTGCCAGCAGCCTCGGAGAGGGTGGCTACACCTTC. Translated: CASSLGEGGYTF.

In DNA, the CDR3 is TGTGCCACCAGCAGTAGAACAGGTCCTAAGGTGAACACTGAAGCTTTCTTT. Protein sequence: CATSSRTGPKVNTEAFF. The V and J genes are TRBV15 and TRBJ1-1, with D tentatively TRBD1 (5 bases). With 3 bases removed from V and 0 bases from J, the gap between germline ends came to 17 bases. Germline V lookup: CDR1 LNHNV, CDR2 YYDKDF (reference sequence). The CDR3 runs 17 residues.

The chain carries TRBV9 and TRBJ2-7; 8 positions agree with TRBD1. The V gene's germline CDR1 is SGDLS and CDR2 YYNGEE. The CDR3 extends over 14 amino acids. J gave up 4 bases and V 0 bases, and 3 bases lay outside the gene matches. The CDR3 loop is CASSVAHRGYEQYF. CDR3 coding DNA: TGTGCCAGCAGCGTAGCCCACAGGGGGTACGAGCAGTACTTC.

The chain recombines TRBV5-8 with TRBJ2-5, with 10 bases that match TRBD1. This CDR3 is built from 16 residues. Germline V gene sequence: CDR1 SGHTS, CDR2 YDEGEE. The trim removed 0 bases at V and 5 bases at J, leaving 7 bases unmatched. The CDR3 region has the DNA TGTGCCAGCAGCTTGGCCGGGACAGGGGAGTGGGAGACCCAGTACTTC. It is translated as CASSLAGTGEWETQYF. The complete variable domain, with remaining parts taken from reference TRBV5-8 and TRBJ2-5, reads EAGVTQSPTHLIKTRGQQATLRCSPISGHTSVYWYQQALGLGLQFLLWYDEGEERNRGNFPPRFSGRQFPNYSSELNVNALELEDSALYLCASSLAGTGEWETQYFGPGTRLLVL.

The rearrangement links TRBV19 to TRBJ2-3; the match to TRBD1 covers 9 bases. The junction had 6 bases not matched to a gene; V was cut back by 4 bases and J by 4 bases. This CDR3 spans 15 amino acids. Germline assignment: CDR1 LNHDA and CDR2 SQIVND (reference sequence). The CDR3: CASSRAGTGPDTQYF. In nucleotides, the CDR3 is TGTGCCAGTAGTAGAGCCGGGACAGGGCCAGATACGCAGTATTTT. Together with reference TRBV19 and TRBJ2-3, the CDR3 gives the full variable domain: DGGITQSPKYLFRKEGQNVTLSCEQNLNHDAMYWYRQDPGQGLRLIYYSQIVNDFQKGDIAEGYSVSREKKESFPLTVTSAQKNPTAFYLCASSRAGTGPDTQYFGPGTRLTVL.

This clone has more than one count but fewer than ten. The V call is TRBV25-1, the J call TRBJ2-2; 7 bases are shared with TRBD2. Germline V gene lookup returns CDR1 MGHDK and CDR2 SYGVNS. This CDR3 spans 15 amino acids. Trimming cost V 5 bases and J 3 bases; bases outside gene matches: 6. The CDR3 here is CASSLLAAYTGELFF. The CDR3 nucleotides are TGTGCCAGCAGTCTTCTAGCGGCTTACACCGGGGAGCTGTTTTTT. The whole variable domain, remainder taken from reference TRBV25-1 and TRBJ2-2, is EADIYQTPRYLVIGTGKKITLECSQTMGHDKMYWYQQDPGMELHLIHYSYGVNSTEKGDLSSESTVSRIRTEHFPLTLESARPSHTSQYLCASSLLAAYTGELFFGEGSRLTVL.

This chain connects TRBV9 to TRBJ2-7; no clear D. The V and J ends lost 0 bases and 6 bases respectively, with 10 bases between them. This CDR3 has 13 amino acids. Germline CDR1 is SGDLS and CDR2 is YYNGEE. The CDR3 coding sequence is TGTGCCAGCAGCGTAGTTTCTGGCGGCGAGCAGTACTTC. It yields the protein CASSVVSGGEQYF. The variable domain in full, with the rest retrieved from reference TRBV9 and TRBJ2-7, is DSGVTQTPKHLITATGQRVTLRCSPRSGDLSVYWYQQSLDQGLQFLIQYYNGEERAKGNILERFSAQQFPDLHSELNLSSLELGDSALYFCASSVVSGGEQYFGPGTRLTVT.

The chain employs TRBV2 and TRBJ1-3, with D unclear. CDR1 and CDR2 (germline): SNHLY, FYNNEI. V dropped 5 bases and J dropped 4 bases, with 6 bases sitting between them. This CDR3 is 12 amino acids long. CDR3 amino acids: CASSTQGNTIYF. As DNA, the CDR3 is TGTGCCAGCAGTACCCAGGGAAACACCATATATTTT.

As DNA, the CDR3 is TGTGCCAGCAGCCAAGATCACCGGGGAAGGCACGAGCAGTACTTC. Its translation is CASSQDHRGRHEQYF. J is TRBJ2-7 and V is TRBV3-1 (or the pseudogene TRBV3-2), with D possibly TRBD2 on 5 matching bases. Trimming stripped 0 bases from V and 5 bases from J, with 14 bases between. Germline V gene data show CDR1 as LGHDT and CDR2 as YNNKEL (reference sequence). This CDR3 is built from 15 residues.

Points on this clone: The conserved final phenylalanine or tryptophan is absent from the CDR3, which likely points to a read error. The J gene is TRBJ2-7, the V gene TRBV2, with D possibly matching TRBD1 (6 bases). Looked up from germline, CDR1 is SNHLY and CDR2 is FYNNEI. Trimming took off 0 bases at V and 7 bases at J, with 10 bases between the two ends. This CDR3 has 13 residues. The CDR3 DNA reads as TGTGCCAGCAGTGAAGCACAGGGCTTGGAGCAGTACCTC. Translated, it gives CASSEAQGLEQYL.

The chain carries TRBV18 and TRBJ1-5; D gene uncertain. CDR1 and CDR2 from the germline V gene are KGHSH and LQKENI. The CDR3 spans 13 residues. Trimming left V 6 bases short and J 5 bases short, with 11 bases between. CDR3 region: CASSMASDQPQHF. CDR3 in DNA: TGTGCCAGCTCCATGGCCAGTGATCAGCCCCAGCATTTT.

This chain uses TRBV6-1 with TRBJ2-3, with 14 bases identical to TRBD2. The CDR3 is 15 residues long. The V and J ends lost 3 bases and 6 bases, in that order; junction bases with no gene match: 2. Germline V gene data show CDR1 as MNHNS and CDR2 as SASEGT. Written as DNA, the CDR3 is TGTGCCAGCAGTGAGACTAGCGGGGGGGCGGATACGCAGTATTTT. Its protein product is CASSETSGGADTQYF.

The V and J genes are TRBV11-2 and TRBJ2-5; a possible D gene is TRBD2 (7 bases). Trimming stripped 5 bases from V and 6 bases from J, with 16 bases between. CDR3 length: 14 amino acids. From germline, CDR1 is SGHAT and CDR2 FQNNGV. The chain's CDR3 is CASSEGGGLKTQYF. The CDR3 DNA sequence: TGTGCCAGCAGCGAAGGGGGGGGCTTAAAGACCCAGTACTTC.

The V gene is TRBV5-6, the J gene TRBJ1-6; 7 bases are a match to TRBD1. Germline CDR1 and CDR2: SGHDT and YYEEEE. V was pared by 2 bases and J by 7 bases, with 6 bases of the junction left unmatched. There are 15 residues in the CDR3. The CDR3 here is CASSLQGTFNSPLHF. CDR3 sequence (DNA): TGTGCCAGCAGCTTACAGGGGACGTTCAATTCACCCCTCCACTTT.

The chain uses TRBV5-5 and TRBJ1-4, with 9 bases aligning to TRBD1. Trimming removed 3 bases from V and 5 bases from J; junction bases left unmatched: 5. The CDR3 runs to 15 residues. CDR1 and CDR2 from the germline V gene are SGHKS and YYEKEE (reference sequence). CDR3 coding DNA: TGTGCCAGCAGCTGGGGACAGGGACCAAATGAAAAACTGTTTTTT. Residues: CASSWGQGPNEKLFF.

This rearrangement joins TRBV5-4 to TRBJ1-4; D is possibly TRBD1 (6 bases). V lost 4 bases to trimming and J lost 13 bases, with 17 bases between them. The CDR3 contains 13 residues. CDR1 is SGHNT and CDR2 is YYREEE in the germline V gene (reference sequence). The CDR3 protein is CASSPAGGLGLFF. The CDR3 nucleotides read TGTGCCAGCAGCCCTGCGGGGGGCTTAGGACTGTTTTTT.

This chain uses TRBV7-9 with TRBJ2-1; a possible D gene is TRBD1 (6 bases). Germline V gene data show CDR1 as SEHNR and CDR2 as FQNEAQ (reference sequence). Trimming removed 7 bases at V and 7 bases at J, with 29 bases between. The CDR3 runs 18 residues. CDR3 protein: CASTSSVLSRTVGNEQFF. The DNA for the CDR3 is TGTGCCAGCACCTCTTCAGTTCTTTCCCGGACAGTGGGGAATGAGCAGTTCTTC.

The DNA for the CDR3 is TGTGCCAGCAGCCAATTACAGATCTATGGCTACACCTTC. It specifies CASSQLQIYGYTF. The rearrangement uses TRBV16 and TRBJ1-2; D remains unclear. The CDR3 has 13 amino acids. V gave up 1 base and J gave up 4 bases, with 7 bases separating them. Germline V gene sequence: CDR1 KGHSY, CDR2 FQNENV.

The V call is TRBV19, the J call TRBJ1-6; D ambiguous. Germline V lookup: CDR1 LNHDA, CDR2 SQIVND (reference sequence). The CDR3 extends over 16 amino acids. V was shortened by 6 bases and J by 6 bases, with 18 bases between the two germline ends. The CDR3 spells CASSPPGRGPNSPLHF. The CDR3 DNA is TGTGCCAGTAGCCCCCCGGGGAGAGGGCCTAATTCACCCCTCCACTTT.

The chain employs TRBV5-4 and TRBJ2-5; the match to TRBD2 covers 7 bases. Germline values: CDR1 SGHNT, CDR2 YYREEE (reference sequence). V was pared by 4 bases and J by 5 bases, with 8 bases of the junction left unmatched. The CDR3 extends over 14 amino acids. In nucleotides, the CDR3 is TGTGCCAGCAGCCAACGGGACTACGTGGAGACCCAGTACTTC. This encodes CASSQRDYVETQYF.

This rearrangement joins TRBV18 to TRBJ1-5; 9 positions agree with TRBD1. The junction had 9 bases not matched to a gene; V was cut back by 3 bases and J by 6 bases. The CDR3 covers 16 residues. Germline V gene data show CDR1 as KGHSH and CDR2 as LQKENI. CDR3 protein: CASSPSTGGLSQPQHF. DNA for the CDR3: TGTGCCAGCTCACCCTCCACAGGGGGCTTAAGTCAGCCCCAGCATTTT.

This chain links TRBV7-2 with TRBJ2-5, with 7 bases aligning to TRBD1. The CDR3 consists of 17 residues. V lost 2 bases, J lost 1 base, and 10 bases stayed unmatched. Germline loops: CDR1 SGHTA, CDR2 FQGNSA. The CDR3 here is CASSLYLRQGPQETQYF. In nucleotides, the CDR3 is TGTGCCAGCAGCTTATACTTACGACAGGGTCCCCAAGAGACCCAGTACTTC.